This T cell receptor (beta chain) appears in the sequencing data of a study of tumor-infiltrating lymphocytes in primary liver carcinoma (dated 2017 in TCRdb). As for the study more broadly: Of the five patients (three men and two women, aged 30 to 69 years), four had hepatocellular carcinoma and one had combined HCC and intrahepatic cholangiocarcinoma. Tumors of the five patients were stage T1-T3 N0M0 with maximum diameters of about 4.2 to 11 cm. Roughly 3.5 to 7.5 million productive TCRbeta reads were obtained per sample, and no significant difference in read depth was found between tissue types. Across five regions of each liver tumor, along with adjacent normal tissue and blood, the study brought together TCRbeta repertoire sequencing, expression microarrays and whole-exome sequencing. A total of 35 specimens from 5 patients went through TCRbeta repertoire sequencing, namely 25 tumor regions, 5 adjacent noncancerous liver tissues and 5 peripheral blood samples. To link TCRbeta repertoire diversity with the local molecular phenotype, the roughly 23 tumor region samples were profiled using Agilent mRNA microarrays. Repertoires from technical replicates were highly reproducible, with mean shared-clone rates near 0.89 and correlation coefficients above 0.98.

Without any cell sorting, total RNA and DNA were extracted together from around 18-30 mg of bulk tissue using the AllPrep DNA/RNA mini kit. Surgical resection was performed in China between November 2015 and March 2016 on about 5 patients with histopathologically diagnosed primary liver carcinoma. At the time of sampling, the patients had chronic HBV infection and had not received any treatment. Each tumor was sampled at five spatially separated regions: the superior, inferior, left-lateral and right-lateral poles and the tumor centre. According to histology, viable tumor cells made up more than 85% of every tumor sample. Each fresh piece of tumor and adjacent tissue was cut in two, with one half stored in RNAlater at -80 degrees C and the other half sent for histology. According to the germline V gene (reference sequence), CDR1 reads GTSNPN and CDR2 reads SVGIG. There are 11 amino acids in the CDR3, from cysteine to phenylalanine inclusive. CDR3 DNA only is kept here, 33 bases in frame from base 1.

The paper's findings and limits, for the study overall: Because only the TCR beta chain was sequenced and unpaired alpha chains were not captured, true repertoire diversity is likely underestimated. Consistent with antigen-driven expansion, pairs of tumor regions showed higher repertoire overlap (mean roughly 36%) than either tumor-adjacent pairs (approximately 17%) or tumor-blood pairs (approximately 15%). Bulk unsorted samples precluded comparing CD4+ and CD8+ T cell repertoires. With just four or five patients in the study, the authors point out that the findings should be validated in a larger study. The top 250 clones accounted for a significantly greater share of the repertoire in tumors than in blood (p = 0.039). Only about 8-25% of top clones were found in all five regions of a tumor, suggesting spatial heterogeneity of tumor-infiltrating T cells.

About this clonotype itself: Its antigen is unknown. The germline gene is not matched at one end of the junction; a read error may be the cause.

Using a constant-region primer and ProtoScript II reverse transcriptase, TCRbeta-specific cDNA was reverse-transcribed from 450 to 650 ng total RNA. The TCRbeta libraries were prepared through three rounds of nested multiplex PCR following a slightly modified ARM-PCR procedure. Multiplex TRBV1-TRBV30 forward primers and a Cbeta reverse primer were used in the first two PCR rounds, each of which was run for around 9 cycles. Sample barcodes and Illumina adapters were added in a final 25-cycle PCR using Deep VentR polymerase. Before sequencing, amplicons between 200 and 500 bp were purified from gel using a QIAquick gel extraction kit. The TCRbeta amplicons were sequenced with 250-bp paired-end reads on an Illumina HiSeq 2500. For the original study's pipeline: To recover full CDR3 sequences, reads were quality-trimmed using Trimmomatic v0.33 and paired reads were then merged using FLASH v1.2.11. V, D and J germline segments were assigned to the rearranged TCRbeta sequences by MiGEC v1.2.1b. Clonotype statistics and Shannon-Wiener diversity indices were calculated with VDJtools v1.0.0. Except for diversity analysis, only each sample's 250 most abundant clonotypes were used in subsequent analyses to reduce sampling bias. TCRdb reran the public reads through fastp at Q25 and MiXCR, keeping productive beta chains. Identical CDR3 protein sequences are pooled into one entry, listed with their most common genes and DNA. The V and J calls reflect TCRdb's pipeline rather than the authors' work. The sample yields some 180,000 distinct CDR3 sequences; approximately 86% were counted once. The ten top clones hold around 18% of the sample.

The sample was tumor tissue from primary liver carcinoma. The TCR comes from a man aged 40-55 years with primary liver carcinoma and hepatitis B virus infection. The rearrangement joined TRBV30 to TRBJ2-1; confidence is insufficient to name the D gene. The bases read TGTGCCTGTGTGGAATACAATGAACAGTTCTTC. Translated, it gives CACVEYNEQFF.